The next 13 T cell receptor beta chains were all read from a single sample in a study of T cells after yellow fever vaccination. TCRdb processed the 5' RACE reads anew with MiXCR; each CDR3 protein has one entry. The sample contains a few hundred thousand distinct CDR3 sequences, 6.8% of which appear only once. This material consisted of PBMCs, taken roughly 47 days after the first yellow fever vaccination. The origin of the receptors is a man between 18 and 29 years old who received the YFV17D yellow fever vaccine.

This clonotype appeared a few times. The chain employs TRBV10-3 and TRBJ1-1; no firm D call. V gave up 4 bases and J gave up 1 base, with 4 bases separating them. In germline, CDR1 is ENHRY, CDR2 SYGVKD. The CDR3 is made up of 12 amino acids. CDR3 DNA sequence: TGTGCCATCAGTGCCCAGAACACTGAAGCTTTCTTT. The encoded protein is CAISAQNTEAFF.

A few counts support this clonotype. V gene TRBV4-1 combines with J gene TRBJ1-2; D may be TRBD1 (5 bases). V lost 0 bases and J 4 bases, leaving 9 bases between the germline ends. The germline V gene encodes CDR1 MGHRA and CDR2 YSYEKL. This CDR3 comprises 14 residues. The CDR3 here is CASSQERQTYGYTF. The DNA for the CDR3 is TGCGCCAGCAGCCAAGAACGACAGACCTATGGCTACACCTTC.

This clonotype was seen more than once but under ten times. CDR3 residues: CASTMRGVRTDTQYF. The CDR3 region has the DNA TGTGCCAGCACCATGCGAGGGGTCCGCACAGATACGCAGTATTTT. This rearrangement joins TRBV12-3 or TRBV12-4 to TRBJ2-3; tentatively, D is TRBD1 or TRBD2 (5 bases each). The CDR3 length is 15 residues. V lost 7 bases, J lost 1 base, and 15 bases lay in between.

This chain uses TRBV25-1 with TRBJ2-1; no definite D call. The CDR3 spans 12 residues. The V and J ends lost 6 bases and 6 bases respectively, with 9 bases between them. Germline V gene sequence: CDR1 MGHDK, CDR2 SYGVNS. The CDR3 sequence is CASRVGGNEQFF. CDR3 coding DNA: TGTGCCAGCAGAGTAGGCGGCAATGAGCAGTTCTTC.

The table lists this clonotype with a few counts. This sequence joins TRBV7-8 and TRBJ2-7; 11 bases align to TRBD2. Germline loops: CDR1 SGHVS, CDR2 FQNEAQ. CDR3 size: 14 residues. J lost 3 bases, V lost 5 bases, and 3 bases had no gene match. The CDR3 sequence: CASSALAGGYEQYF. CDR3 in DNA: TGTGCCAGCAGCGCCCTAGCGGGGGGCTACGAGCAGTACTTC.

This chain connects TRBV6-1 to TRBJ2-1; 8 positions match TRBD2. The CDR3 extends over 15 amino acids. V shed 5 bases and J 9 bases; nucleotides not matched to a gene: 12. Per the germline V gene, CDR1 is MNHNS and CDR2 is SASEGT. In DNA, the CDR3 is TGTGCCAGCAGTAGGGCGGGGGGCAGCGGGGTTGAGCAGTTCTTC. Translation: CASSRAGGSGVEQFF.

The chain carries TRBV5-6 and TRBJ1-2; D is unresolved. Germline CDR1 SGHDT, CDR2 YYEEEE. The germline V and J ends were trimmed by 3 bases and 7 bases, with 7 bases remaining between them. The CDR3 totals 11 residues. The CDR3 loop is CASSYAVGYTF. The CDR3 region has the DNA TGTGCCAGCAGCTACGCAGTTGGCTACACCTTC.

In nucleotides, the CDR3 is TGTGCCAGCAGTATGACAGGGGCTTGGACTGAAGCTTTCTTT. Translated, it gives CASSMTGAWTEAFF. This chain connects TRBV2 to TRBJ1-1; the match to TRBD1 covers 8 bases. The length of the CDR3 is 14 residues. Germline trimming cut 5 bases from V and 5 bases from J; bases unmatched to any gene: 7. The V gene's germline CDR1 is SNHLY and CDR2 FYNNEI.

Ten or more counts support this clonotype. The chain is built from TRBV7-2 and TRBJ1-2; maybe TRBD1 (5 bases). This CDR3 contains 14 residues. Germline loops: CDR1 SGHTA, CDR2 FQGNSA. V lost 0 bases and J lost 4, with 9 bases in between. The CDR3 nucleotides are TGTGCCAGCAGCTTAGCGTTCCAGGGCTATGGCTACACCTTC. Protein product: CASSLAFQGYGYTF.

This clonotype was found a few times. This chain links TRBV5-6 with TRBJ2-1; 9 positions match TRBD2. The CDR3 is made up of 15 amino acids. CDR1 and CDR2 from the germline V gene are SGHDT and YYEEEE. The V and J ends lost 2 bases and 5 bases, in that order; junction bases with no gene match: 5. CDR3 coding DNA: TGTGCCAGCAGCTTTGGGCTAGCGGGGCACAATGAGCAGTTCTTC. Translation gives CASSFGLAGHNEQFF.

This clonotype was seen only a few times. The rearrangement joins TRBV4-3 to TRBJ2-1; perhaps TRBD2 as D (7 bases). Germline assignment: CDR1 LGHNA and CDR2 YSLEER. V was clipped by 8 bases and J by 9 bases, with 11 bases between them. There are 11 residues in the CDR3. CDR3 nucleotide sequence: TGCGCCAGCGGGGGGGCCCCTGAGCAGTTCTTC. Encoded protein: CASGGAPEQFF.

This clonotype was picked up a small number of times. The V call is TRBV19, the J call TRBJ2-3; 9 bases map to TRBD2. J was trimmed by 8 bases and V by 5 bases; bases with no gene match: 5. CDR1 is LNHDA and CDR2 is SQIVND in the germline V gene (reference sequence). The CDR3 is made up of 13 amino acids. CDR3 in amino acids: CASSVRTSVTQYF. The CDR3 nucleotides read TGTGCCAGTAGTGTTCGGACTAGCGTTACGCAGTATTTT.

This clonotype occurred a few times. This rearrangement joins TRBV2 to TRBJ1-1; TRBD1 might be the D (5 bases). Germline values: CDR1 SNHLY, CDR2 FYNNEI. The ends were cut back, 10 bases at V and 4 bases at J, with 16 bases in the middle. CDR3 length equals 13 residues. The CDR3 loop reads CATTGEIGTEAFF. The CDR3 DNA reads TGTGCCACCACGGGGGAGATTGGCACTGAAGCTTTCTTT. The whole variable domain, filled in from reference TRBV2 and TRBJ1-1, reads EPEVTQTPSHQVTQMGQEVILRCVPISNHLYFYWYRQILGQKVEFLVSFYNNEISEKSEIFDDQFSVERPDGSNFTLKIRSTKLEDSAMYFCATTGEIGTEAFFGQGTRLTVV.